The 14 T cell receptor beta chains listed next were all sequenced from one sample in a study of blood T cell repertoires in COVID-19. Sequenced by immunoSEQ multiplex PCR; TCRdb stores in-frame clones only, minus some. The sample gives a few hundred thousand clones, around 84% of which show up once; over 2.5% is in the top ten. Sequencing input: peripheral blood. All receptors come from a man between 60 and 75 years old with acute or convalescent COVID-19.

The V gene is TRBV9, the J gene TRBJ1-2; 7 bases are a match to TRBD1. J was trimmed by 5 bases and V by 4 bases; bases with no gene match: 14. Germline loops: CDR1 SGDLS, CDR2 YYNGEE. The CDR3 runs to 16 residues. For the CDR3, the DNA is TGTGCCAGCAGCCCCCAGGTGACAGGGTGGGGGTATGGCTACACCTTC. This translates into CASSPQVTGWGYGYTF.

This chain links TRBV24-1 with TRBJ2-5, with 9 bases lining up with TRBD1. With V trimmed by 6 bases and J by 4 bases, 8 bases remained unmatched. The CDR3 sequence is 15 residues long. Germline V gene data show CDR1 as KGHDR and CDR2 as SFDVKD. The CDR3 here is CATSSGRTGAETQYF. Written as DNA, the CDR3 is TGTGCCACCAGTTCCGGTAGGACAGGGGCAGAGACCCAGTACTTC.

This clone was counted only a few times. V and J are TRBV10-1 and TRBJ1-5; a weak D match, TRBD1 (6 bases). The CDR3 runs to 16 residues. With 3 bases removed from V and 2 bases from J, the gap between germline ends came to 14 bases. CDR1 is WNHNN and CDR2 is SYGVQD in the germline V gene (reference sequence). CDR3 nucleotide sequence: TGCGCCAGCAGTGAAGGGGGGAGGGGCGGCAATCAGCCCCAGCATTTT. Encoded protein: CASSEGGRGGNQPQHF.

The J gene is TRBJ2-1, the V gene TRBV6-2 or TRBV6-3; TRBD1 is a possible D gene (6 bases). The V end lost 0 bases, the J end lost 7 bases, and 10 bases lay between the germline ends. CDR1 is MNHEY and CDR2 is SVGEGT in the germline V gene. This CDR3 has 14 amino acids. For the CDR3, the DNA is TGTGCCAGCAGTTACTCGACAGGTTTGAATGAGCAGTTCTTC. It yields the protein CASSYSTGLNEQFF.

CDR3 in amino acids: CASSQKTSYGYTF. CDR3 nucleotides: TGTGCCAGCAGCCAAAAGACATCCTATGGCTACACCTTC. This chain uses TRBV3-1 (or the pseudogene TRBV3-2) with TRBJ1-2; D unresolved. The V gene's germline CDR1 is LGHDT and CDR2 YNNKEL (reference sequence). This CDR3 spans 13 amino acids. With 2 bases removed from V and 4 bases from J, the gap between germline ends came to 8 bases.

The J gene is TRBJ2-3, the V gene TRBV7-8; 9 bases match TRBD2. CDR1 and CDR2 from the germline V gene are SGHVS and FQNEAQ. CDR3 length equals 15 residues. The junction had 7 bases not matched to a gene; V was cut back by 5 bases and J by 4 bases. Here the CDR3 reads CASSTLAGWADTQYF. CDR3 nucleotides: TGTGCCAGCAGCACTCTAGCGGGATGGGCAGATACGCAGTATTTT.

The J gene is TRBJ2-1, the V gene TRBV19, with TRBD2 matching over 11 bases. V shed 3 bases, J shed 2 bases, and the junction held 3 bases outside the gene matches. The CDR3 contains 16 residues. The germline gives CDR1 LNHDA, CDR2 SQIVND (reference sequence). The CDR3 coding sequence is TGTGCCAGTAGTATGACTAGCGGGGTAGCCTACAATGAGCAGTTCTTC. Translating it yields CASSMTSGVAYNEQFF.

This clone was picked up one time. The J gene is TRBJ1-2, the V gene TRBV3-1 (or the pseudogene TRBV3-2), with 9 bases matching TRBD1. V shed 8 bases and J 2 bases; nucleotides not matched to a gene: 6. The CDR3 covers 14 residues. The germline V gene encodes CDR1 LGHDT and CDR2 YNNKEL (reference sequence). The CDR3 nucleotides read TGTGCCAGCGTGGGACAGGGCGTAAACTATGGCTACACCTTC. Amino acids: CASVGQGVNYGYTF.

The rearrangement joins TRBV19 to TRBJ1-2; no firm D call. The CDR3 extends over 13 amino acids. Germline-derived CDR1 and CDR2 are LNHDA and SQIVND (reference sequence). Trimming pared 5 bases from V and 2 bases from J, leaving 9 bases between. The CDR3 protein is CASSLTINYGYTF. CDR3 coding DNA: TGTGCCAGTAGTCTGACAATAAACTATGGCTACACCTTC.

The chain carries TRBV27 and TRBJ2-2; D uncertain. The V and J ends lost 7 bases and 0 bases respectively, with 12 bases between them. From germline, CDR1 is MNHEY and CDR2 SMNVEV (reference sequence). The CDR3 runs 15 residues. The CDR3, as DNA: TGTGCCAGCACCCGCGGCGGTACGAACACCGGGGAGCTGTTTTTT. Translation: CASTRGGTNTGELFF.

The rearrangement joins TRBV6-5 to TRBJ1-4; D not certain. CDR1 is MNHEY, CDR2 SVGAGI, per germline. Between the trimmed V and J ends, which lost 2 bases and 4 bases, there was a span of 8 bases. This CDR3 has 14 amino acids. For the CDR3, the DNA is TGTGCCAGCAGTTACGAGGCTTTTAATGAAAAACTGTTTTTT. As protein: CASSYEAFNEKLFF.

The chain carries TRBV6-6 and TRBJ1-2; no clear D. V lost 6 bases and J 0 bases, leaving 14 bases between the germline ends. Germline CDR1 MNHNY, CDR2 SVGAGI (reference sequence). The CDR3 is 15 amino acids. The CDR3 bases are TGTGCCAGCAGCCCATGGGAGTTAGCTAACTATGGCTACACCTTC. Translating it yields CASSPWELANYGYTF.

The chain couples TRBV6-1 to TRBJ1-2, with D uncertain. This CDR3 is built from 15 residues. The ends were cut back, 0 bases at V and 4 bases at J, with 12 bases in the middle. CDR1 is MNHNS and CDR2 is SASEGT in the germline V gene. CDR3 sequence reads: CASSEALYGLYGYTF. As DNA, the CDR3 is TGTGCCAGCAGTGAAGCGCTTTACGGACTCTATGGCTACACCTTC.

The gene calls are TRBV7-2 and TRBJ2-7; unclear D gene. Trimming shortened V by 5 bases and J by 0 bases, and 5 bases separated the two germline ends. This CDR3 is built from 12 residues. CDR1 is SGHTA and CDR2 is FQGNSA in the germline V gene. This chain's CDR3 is CASSPSSYEQYF. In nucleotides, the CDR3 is TGTGCCAGCAGCCCTAGCTCCTACGAGCAGTACTTC.